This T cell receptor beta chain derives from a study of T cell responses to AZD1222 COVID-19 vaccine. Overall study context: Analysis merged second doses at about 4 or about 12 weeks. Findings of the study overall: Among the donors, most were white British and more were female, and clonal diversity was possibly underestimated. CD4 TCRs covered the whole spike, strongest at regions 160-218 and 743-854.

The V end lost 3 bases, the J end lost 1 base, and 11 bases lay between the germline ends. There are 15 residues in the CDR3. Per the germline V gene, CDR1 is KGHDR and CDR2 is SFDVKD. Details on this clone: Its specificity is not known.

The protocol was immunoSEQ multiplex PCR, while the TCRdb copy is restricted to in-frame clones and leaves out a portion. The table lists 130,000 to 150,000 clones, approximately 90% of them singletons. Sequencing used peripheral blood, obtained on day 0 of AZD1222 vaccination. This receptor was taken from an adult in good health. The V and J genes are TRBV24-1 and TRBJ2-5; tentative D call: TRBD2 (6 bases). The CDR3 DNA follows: TGTGCCACCAGTGATGGGGGGACGGTCCAAGAGACCCAGTACTTC. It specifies CATSDGGTVQETQYF.